This TCR beta chain was recorded in a study of blood T cell repertoires in COVID-19. The J segment lost 4 bases and the V segment lost 6 bases, leaving 12 bases of the junction unmatched. Germline CDR1 LGHNT, CDR2 FRNRAP. The CDR3 is made up of 16 amino acids. Those enrolled in Seattle joined during active infection and were followed longitudinally afterward. As processed by the authors: Using reference gene primer amplification, nucleated cell counts were estimated. The method was immunoSEQ multiplex PCR; TCRdb's version includes in-frame clones alone and lacks a portion of them. The V and J calls and the clone size are those of that table, but D and trimming were determined from the DNA. The sample consists of approximately 53,000 clones, approximately 90% of them appearing once. With regard to this clone: Within the sample, other DNA sequences also encode this same CDR3.

The receptor comes from a woman older than 75 with COVID-19, enrolled during active disease. Sequenced material: peripheral blood. The V and J genes are TRBV12-5 and TRBJ1-2, with 9 nucleotides matching TRBD1. Written as DNA, the CDR3 is TGTGCTAGTGGATATCCGGGACAGGGAACGACCTATGGCTACACCTTC. Translating it yields CASGYPGQGTTYGYTF.